The next 26 T cell receptor beta chains were all read from a single sample in a study of T cell repertoires in cytomegalovirus infection. TCRdb re-analysed the reads in MiXCR, keeping a single row per CDR3 protein. Found here are about 140,000 distinct CDR3 sequences, 5.5% to 8% of them singletons; the top ten hold about a sixth. Sequencing used PBMCs. These TCRs come from a human donor in good health (CMV status not recorded). Some clones in this sample may be carry-over from other donors' samples.

The genes are TRBV6-2 or TRBV6-3 and TRBJ2-7, with TRBD2 identical over 7 bases. CDR1 and CDR2 from the germline V gene are MNHEY and SVGEGT. The junction had 23 bases not matched to a gene; V was cut back by 2 bases and J by 13 bases. CDR3 length equals 17 residues. The CDR3 DNA is TGTGCCAGCAGTTACCCGACGGGCGGGGGAGCTTCCTACGAGCGATACTTC. Residues: CASSYPTGGGASYERYF.

This clonotype occurred a few times. The rearrangement uses TRBV20-1 and TRBJ1-4; 7 nucleotides match TRBD1. CDR3 length equals 15 residues. Losses at the gene ends were 1 base for V and 8 bases for J; bases not matched to a gene: 10. Germline loops: CDR1 DFQATT, CDR2 SNEGSKA (reference sequence). This CDR3 reads CSARGWGGGGEKLFF. The CDR3 DNA follows: TGCAGTGCTAGAGGCTGGGGAGGGGGCGGCGAAAAACTGTTTTTT.

This clonotype was recorded many times. This chain links TRBV7-8 with TRBJ2-1; perhaps D is TRBD1 or TRBD2 (6 bases each). V gave up 0 bases and J gave up 10 bases, with 10 bases separating them. Germline V gene sequence: CDR1 SGHVS, CDR2 FQNEAQ. The CDR3 covers 13 residues. This CDR3 reads CASSLAGGGEQFF. CDR3 nucleotide sequence: TGTGCCAGCAGCTTAGCGGGGGGCGGCGAGCAGTTCTTC. Full variable domain (rest looked up from reference TRBV7-8 and TRBJ2-1): GAGVSQSPRYKVAKRGQDVALRCDPISGHVSLFWYQQALGQGPEFLTYFQNEAQLDKSGLPSDRFFAERPEGSVSTLKIQRTQQEDSAVYLCASSLAGGGEQFFGPGTRLTVL.

In this sample, this clonotype turned up many times. The rearrangement uses TRBV7-2 and TRBJ2-5; D possibly corresponds to TRBD2 (5 bases). Trimming cost V 5 bases and J 2 bases, with 9 bases left between them. Germline CDR1 SGHTA, CDR2 FQGNSA. There are 13 residues in the CDR3. The CDR3 DNA follows: TGTGCCAGCAGCCGGACTTTACAAGAGACCCAGTACTTC. Protein product: CASSRTLQETQYF.

This clonotype showed up just a few times. J is TRBJ2-2 and V is TRBV4-3; the D is unclear. Germline V gene lookup returns CDR1 LGHNA and CDR2 YSLEER. CDR3 size: 16 residues. V lost 0 bases, J lost 1 base, and 9 bases lay in between. CDR3 bases: TGCGCCAGCAGCCAAGATAGGCCAGGGAACACCGGGGAGCTGTTTTTT. It codes for CASSQDRPGNTGELFF.

This clonotype came up a few times. The chain joins TRBV6-4 to TRBJ1-5; no clear D. This CDR3 comprises 14 residues. Germline V gives CDR1 MRHNA, CDR2 SNTAGT. Trimming shortened V by 4 bases and J by 4 bases, and 11 bases separated the two germline ends. The CDR3 loop is CASSVSLWNQPQHF. CDR3 sequence (DNA): TGTGCCAGCAGTGTTTCTCTCTGGAATCAGCCCCAGCATTTT.

Ten or more counts support this clonotype. The V and J genes are TRBV6-1 and TRBJ2-1; 7 nucleotides agree with TRBD1. The trim removed 10 bases at V and 4 bases at J, leaving 7 bases unmatched. In germline, CDR1 is MNHNS, CDR2 SASEGT. The CDR3 spans 13 residues. The CDR3 spells CATVKQGYNEQFF. In DNA form, the CDR3 reads TGTGCCACCGTCAAACAGGGGTACAATGAGCAGTTCTTC.

CDR3 loop: CASSLGGWGKYQETQYF. DNA of the CDR3: TGTGCCAGCAGCTTAGGGGGGTGGGGCAAGTACCAAGAGACCCAGTACTTC. The gene calls are TRBV11-2 and TRBJ2-5; D tentatively reads TRBD1 or TRBD2 (5 bases each). The CDR3 has 17 amino acids. The germline gives CDR1 SGHAT, CDR2 FQNNGV. The V gene lost 1 base and the J gene lost 0 bases, with 15 bases spanning the gap.

This clonotype was found many times. The rearrangement joins TRBV4-1 to TRBJ2-7; a weak D match, TRBD2 (6 bases). The CDR3 is 15 residues long. The germline CDR1 and CDR2 sequences are MGHRA and YSYEKL. Trimming cost V 4 bases and J 1 base, with 14 bases left between them. The CDR3 bases are TGCGCCAGCAGCCTCACCCGGGACTGGTCCTACGAGCAGTACTTC. The encoded protein is CASSLTRDWSYEQYF.

This clonotype appeared many times. V usage is TRBV2 and J usage is TRBJ2-4, with TRBD1 matching over 9 bases. CDR1 and CDR2 from the germline V gene are SNHLY and FYNNEI. Unmatched junction bases numbered 8, after V lost 5 bases and J lost 0 bases. CDR3 size: 17 residues. The CDR3 sequence is CASSTMGQGVAKNIQYF. The CDR3 DNA follows: TGTGCCAGCAGTACGATGGGACAGGGTGTAGCCAAAAACATTCAGTACTTC.

This clonotype appeared many times. This chain joins TRBV7-9 and TRBJ1-6, with D uncertain. V lost 2 bases, J lost 2 bases, and 10 bases lay in between. This CDR3 is 16 amino acids long. Germline-derived CDR1 and CDR2 are SEHNR and FQNEAQ (reference sequence). The chain's CDR3 is CASSLLGSAYNSPLHF. DNA for the CDR3: TGTGCCAGCAGCTTATTGGGCAGCGCCTATAATTCACCCCTCCACTTT.

The chain employs TRBV12-3 or TRBV12-4 and TRBJ1-2; D is possibly TRBD1 (5 bases). The germline V and J ends were trimmed by 6 bases and 5 bases, with 16 bases remaining between them. There are 14 residues in the CDR3. The CDR3 loop is CASSGGGRVYGYTF. In nucleotides, the CDR3 is TGTGCCAGCAGCGGGGGAGGCAGGGTGTATGGCTACACCTTC.

In its sample, this clonotype was seen many times. The chain has TRBV4-2 and TRBJ1-6; TRBD1 agrees at 8 bases. The trim removed 0 bases at V and 10 bases at J, leaving 5 bases unmatched. The CDR3 length is 15 residues. Germline-derived CDR1 and CDR2 are LGHNA and YNFKEQ. The CDR3 sequence is CASSQEPGGPSPLHF. The CDR3 coding sequence is TGTGCCAGCAGCCAAGAGCCAGGGGGCCCCTCACCCCTCCACTTT.

This chain uses TRBV7-2 with TRBJ2-7; D perhaps matches TRBD2 (6 bases). This CDR3 contains 16 residues. Trimming left V 2 bases short and J 2 bases short, with 16 bases between. The germline V gene encodes CDR1 SGHTA and CDR2 FQGNSA. For the CDR3, the DNA is TGTGCCAGCAGCTTATTCAACGCGGGGTGGGCCTACGAGCAGTACTTC. Protein: CASSLFNAGWAYEQYF.

This clonotype has only a few counts. The chain carries TRBV7-2 and TRBJ1-1; TRBD1 might be the D (6 bases). The CDR3 is made up of 12 amino acids. Trimming pared 8 bases from V and 6 bases from J, leaving 13 bases between. CDR1 is SGHTA, CDR2 FQGNSA, per germline. CDR3 residues: CASGTGRAEAFF. The CDR3 DNA is TGTGCCAGCGGCACAGGGAGGGCTGAAGCTTTCTTT. Combining the CDR3 with reference TRBV7-2 and TRBJ1-1 gives the whole variable domain GAGVSQSPSNKVTEKGKDVELRCDPISGHTALYWYRQSLGQGLEFLIYFQGNSAPDKSGLPSDRFSAERTGGSVSTLTIQRTQQEDSAVYLCASGTGRAEAFFGQGTRLTVV.

The gene calls are TRBV10-3 and TRBJ2-1; 8 bases are shared with TRBD2. The CDR3 is 14 amino acids. CDR1 and CDR2 from the germline V gene are ENHRY and SYGVKD. The V segment lost 10 bases and the J segment 9 bases; nucleotides outside the gene matches: 14. CDR3 DNA sequence: TGTGCCACCGCCGGGGGGGGGTCTGGCGGTGAGCAGTTCTTC. Translation gives CATAGGGSGGEQFF.

This clonotype was counted many times. The rearrangement links TRBV2 to TRBJ2-3, with TRBD2 matching 13 bases. CDR1 and CDR2 (germline): SNHLY, FYNNEI. The CDR3 loop spans 17 amino acids. The ends lost 5 bases at V and 3 bases at J; junction bases unmatched: 8. Here the CDR3 DNA reads TGTGCCAGCAGTTTGGGACTAGCGGGGACTGTAACAGATACGCAGTATTTT. This gives the protein CASSLGLAGTVTDTQYF.

This clonotype was detected ten times or more. J is TRBJ2-1 and V is TRBV12-3 or TRBV12-4; TRBD2 aligns across 7 bases. The CDR3 is 15 amino acids. V was pared by 7 bases and J by 5 bases, with 11 bases of the junction left unmatched. The CDR3 protein is CASTVFSGGNNEQFF. The DNA of the CDR3 is TGTGCCAGCACCGTATTTTCGGGGGGAAACAATGAGCAGTTCTTC.

In this sample, this clonotype turned up many times. V gene TRBV11-1 combines with J gene TRBJ2-1; 7 bases align to TRBD2. There are 15 residues in the CDR3. The trim removed 5 bases at V and 0 bases at J, leaving 4 bases unmatched. Germline V gene data show CDR1 as SGHAT and CDR2 as FQDESV (reference sequence). The CDR3 spells CASSRLAGSYNEQFF. CDR3 bases: TGTGCCAGCAGCCGCTTAGCGGGCTCCTACAATGAGCAGTTCTTC.

This clonotype was observed many times. V usage is TRBV12-3 or TRBV12-4 and J usage is TRBJ1-6; the D gene is possibly TRBD1 (5 bases). Trimming removed 7 bases from V and 5 bases from J, with 15 bases in between. The length of the CDR3 is 15 residues. CDR3 in DNA: TGTGCCAGCAAAGGGGACCCGACCGATAATTCACCCCTCCACTTT. Residues: CASKGDPTDNSPLHF.

This clonotype has at least ten counts. The gene calls are TRBV7-2 and TRBJ2-5, with 8 bases fitting TRBD2. The ends lost 8 bases at V and 5 bases at J; junction bases unmatched: 10. This CDR3 has 14 amino acids. Germline CDR1 and CDR2: SGHTA and FQGNSA. This chain's CDR3 is CASSGGGLLETQYF. The CDR3 nucleotides read TGTGCCAGCTCCGGGGGGGGGCTGCTGGAGACCCAGTACTTC.

At least ten counts were recorded for this clonotype. The chain couples TRBV7-2 to TRBJ2-2; D unresolved. There are 15 residues in the CDR3. Trimming removed 4 bases at V and 6 bases at J, with 15 bases between. CDR1 and CDR2 from the germline V gene are SGHTA and FQGNSA. The CDR3 DNA is TGTGCCAGCAGCTCGGTGATGAGAGGAGCCGGGGAGCTGTTTTTT. Protein sequence: CASSSVMRGAGELFF.

This clonotype was counted many times. The J gene is TRBJ1-5, the V gene TRBV7-2; D gene ambiguous. V shed 0 bases and J shed 4 bases, with 4 bases lying between them. This CDR3 comprises 13 residues. Germline CDR1 and CDR2: SGHTA and FQGNSA. The CDR3 DNA reads as TGTGCCAGCAGCTTAGCAAATAATCAGCCCCAGCATTTT. This encodes CASSLANNQPQHF.

This clonotype was observed many times. This chain uses TRBV28 with TRBJ2-2, with D unclear. V lost 6 bases to trimming and J lost 0 bases, with 8 bases between them. This CDR3 region has 14 residues. The germline V gene has CDR1 MDHEN and CDR2 SYDVKM. The CDR3 coding sequence is TGTGCCAGCAGACCTGGATCGAACACCGGGGAGCTGTTTTTT. As protein: CASRPGSNTGELFF.

Many counts were recorded for this clonotype. The V gene is TRBV6-2 or TRBV6-3, the J gene TRBJ1-1, with 7 nucleotides matching TRBD1. The CDR3 is 11 residues long. V shed 7 bases, J shed 7 bases, and the junction held 3 bases outside the gene matches. Germline assignment: CDR1 MNHEY and CDR2 SVGEGT. This CDR3 reads CASNRDSEAFF. DNA of the CDR3: TGTGCCAGCAATCGGGACAGTGAAGCTTTCTTT.

This sequence joins TRBV20-1 and TRBJ2-5; a weak D match, TRBD2 (6 bases). Per the germline V gene, CDR1 is DFQATT and CDR2 is SNEGSKA (reference sequence). The CDR3 length is 12 residues. Trimming left V 3 bases short and J 3 bases short, with 8 bases between. This CDR3 reads CSARGGEETQYF. The CDR3 DNA is TGCAGTGCTAGGGGCGGGGAAGAGACCCAGTACTTC.